The present T cell receptor (beta chain) was sequenced within a study of CD8 T cells in Susac syndrome. Negative isolation was used for CD8+ and CD4+ T cells, and FACS enrichment was applied to TEMRA cells. Germline V CDR1 and CDR2: DFQATT, SNEGSKA (reference sequence). This CDR3 is 15 amino acids long. With V trimmed by 4 bases and J by 0 bases, 8 bases remained unmatched. Reverse transcription used about 0.45 to 1 ug RNA and random hexamers. One entry per CDR3 protein, called by TCRdb with MiXCR from the immunoSEQ multiplex PCR reads. This table has 150,000 to 180,000 distinct CDR3 sequences, around 95% appearing once.

This clonotype was sampled from a human donor with Susac syndrome. The sequenced sample consisted of CD4+ T cells from PBMCs. The chain links TRBV20-1 to TRBJ2-7, with TRBD2 identical over 8 bases. The CDR3 region is CSANPAGTSSYEQYF. Here the CDR3 DNA reads TGCAGTGCTAATCCTGCCGGGACTAGCTCCTACGAGCAGTACTTC.